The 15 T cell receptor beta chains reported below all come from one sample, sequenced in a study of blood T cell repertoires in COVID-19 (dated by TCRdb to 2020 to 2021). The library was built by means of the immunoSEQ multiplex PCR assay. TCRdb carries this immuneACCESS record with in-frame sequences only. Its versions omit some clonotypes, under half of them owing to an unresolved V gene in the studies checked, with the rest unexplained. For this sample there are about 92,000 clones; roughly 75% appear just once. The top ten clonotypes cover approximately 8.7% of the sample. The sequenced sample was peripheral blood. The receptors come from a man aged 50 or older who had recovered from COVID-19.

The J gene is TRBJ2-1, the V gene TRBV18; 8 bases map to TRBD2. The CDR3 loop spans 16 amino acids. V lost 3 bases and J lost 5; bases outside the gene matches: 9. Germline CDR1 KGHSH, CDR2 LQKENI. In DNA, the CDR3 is TGTGCCAGCTCACCTATATCAGCGGGGGTAAACAATGAGCAGTTCTTC. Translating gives CASSPISAGVNNEQFF.

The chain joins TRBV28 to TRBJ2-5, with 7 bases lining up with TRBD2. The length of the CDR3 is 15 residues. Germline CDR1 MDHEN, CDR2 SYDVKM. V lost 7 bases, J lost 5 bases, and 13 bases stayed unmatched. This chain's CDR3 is CASKEDGGSIETQYF. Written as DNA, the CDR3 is TGTGCCAGCAAGGAGGATGGCGGGAGCATTGAGACCCAGTACTTC. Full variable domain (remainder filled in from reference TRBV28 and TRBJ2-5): DVKVTQSSRYLVKRTGEKVFLECVQDMDHENMFWYRQDPGLGLRLIYFSYDVKMKEKGDIPEGYSVSREKKERFSLILESASTNQTSMYLCASKEDGGSIETQYFGPGTRLLVL.

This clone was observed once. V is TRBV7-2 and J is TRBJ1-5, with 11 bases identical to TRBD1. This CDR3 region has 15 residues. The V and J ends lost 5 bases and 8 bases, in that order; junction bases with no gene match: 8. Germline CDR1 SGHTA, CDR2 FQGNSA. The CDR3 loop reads CASSRRTGGFEPQHF. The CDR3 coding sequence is TGTGCCAGCAGCCGCAGGACAGGGGGCTTTGAGCCCCAGCATTTT.

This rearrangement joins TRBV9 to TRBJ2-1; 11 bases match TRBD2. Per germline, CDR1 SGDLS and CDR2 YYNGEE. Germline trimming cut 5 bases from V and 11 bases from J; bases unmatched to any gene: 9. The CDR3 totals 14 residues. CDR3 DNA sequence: TGTGCCAGCAGTGGGACTAGCGGACAATCTAAGCAGTTCTTC. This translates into CASSGTSGQSKQFF.

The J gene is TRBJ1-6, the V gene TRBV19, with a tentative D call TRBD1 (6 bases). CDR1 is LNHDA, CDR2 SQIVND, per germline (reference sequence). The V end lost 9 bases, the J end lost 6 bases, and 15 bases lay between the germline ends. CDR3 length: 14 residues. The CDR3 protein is CASKTQGSNSPLHF. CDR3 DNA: TGTGCCAGCAAGACACAGGGTTCTAATTCACCCCTCCACTTT.

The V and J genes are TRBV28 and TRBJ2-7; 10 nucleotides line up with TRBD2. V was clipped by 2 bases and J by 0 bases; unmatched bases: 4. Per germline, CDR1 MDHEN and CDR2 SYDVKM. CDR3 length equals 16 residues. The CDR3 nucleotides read TGTGCCAGCAGTTTAAGTGCTAGCGGGAGCTCCTACGAGCAGTACTTC. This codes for CASSLSASGSSYEQYF.

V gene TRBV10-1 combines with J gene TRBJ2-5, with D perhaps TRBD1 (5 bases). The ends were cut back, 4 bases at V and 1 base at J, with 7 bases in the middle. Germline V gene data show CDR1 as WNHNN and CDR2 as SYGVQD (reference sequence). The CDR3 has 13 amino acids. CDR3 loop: CASSGQGQETQYF. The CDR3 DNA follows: TGCGCCAGCAGTGGGCAGGGCCAAGAGACCCAGTACTTC.

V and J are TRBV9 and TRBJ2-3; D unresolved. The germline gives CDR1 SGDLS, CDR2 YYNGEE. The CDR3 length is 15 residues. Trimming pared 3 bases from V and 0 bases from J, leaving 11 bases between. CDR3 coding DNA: TGTGCCAGCAGCGCCTTGAGCCCTAGCACAGATACGCAGTATTTT. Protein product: CASSALSPSTDTQYF.

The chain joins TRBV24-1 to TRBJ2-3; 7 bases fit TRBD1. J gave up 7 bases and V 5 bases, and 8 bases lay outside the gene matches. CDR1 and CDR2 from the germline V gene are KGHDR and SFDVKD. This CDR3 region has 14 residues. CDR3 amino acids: CATSATGNSYTQYF. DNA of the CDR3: TGTGCCACCAGTGCGACAGGGAATAGTTATACGCAGTATTTT.

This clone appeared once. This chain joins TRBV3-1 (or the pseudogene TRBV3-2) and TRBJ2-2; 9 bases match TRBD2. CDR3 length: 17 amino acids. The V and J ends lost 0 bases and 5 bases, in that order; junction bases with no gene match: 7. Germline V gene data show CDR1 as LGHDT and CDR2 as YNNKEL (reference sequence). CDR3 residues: CASSQEGSGRWTGELFF. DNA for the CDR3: TGTGCCAGCAGCCAAGAAGGTAGCGGGAGATGGACCGGGGAGCTGTTTTTT.

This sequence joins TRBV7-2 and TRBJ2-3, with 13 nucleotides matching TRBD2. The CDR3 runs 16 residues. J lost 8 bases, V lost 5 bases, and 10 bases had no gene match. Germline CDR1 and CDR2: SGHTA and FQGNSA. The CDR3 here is CASSARTSGRGGTQYF. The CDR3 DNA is TGTGCCAGCAGCGCCCGGACTAGCGGGAGAGGCGGTACGCAGTATTTT. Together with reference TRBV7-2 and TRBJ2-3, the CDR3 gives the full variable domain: GAGVSQSPSNKVTEKGKDVELRCDPISGHTALYWYRQSLGQGLEFLIYFQGNSAPDKSGLPSDRFSAERTGGSVSTLTIQRTQQEDSAVYLCASSARTSGRGGTQYFGPGTRLTVL.

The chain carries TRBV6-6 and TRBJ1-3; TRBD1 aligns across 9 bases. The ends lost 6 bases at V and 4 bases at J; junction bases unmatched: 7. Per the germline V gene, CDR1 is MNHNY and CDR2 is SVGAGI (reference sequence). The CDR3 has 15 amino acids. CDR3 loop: CASSPQGAGGNTIYF. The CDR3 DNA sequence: TGTGCCAGCAGCCCACAGGGGGCCGGGGGAAACACCATATATTTT.

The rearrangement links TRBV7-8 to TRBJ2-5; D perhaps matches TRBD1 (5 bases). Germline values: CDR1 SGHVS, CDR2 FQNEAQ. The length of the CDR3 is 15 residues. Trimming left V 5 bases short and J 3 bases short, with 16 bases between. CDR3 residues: CASSRRGPSKETQYF. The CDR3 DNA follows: TGTGCCAGCAGCCGAAGGGGCCCGTCAAAAGAGACCCAGTACTTC.

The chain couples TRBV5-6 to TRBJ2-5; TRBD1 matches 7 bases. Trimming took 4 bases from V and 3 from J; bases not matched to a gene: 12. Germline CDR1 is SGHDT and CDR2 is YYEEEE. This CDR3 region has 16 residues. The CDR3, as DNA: TGTGCCAGCAGCAGGAGGCCTCGACAGGGAGAAGAGACCCAGTACTTC. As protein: CASSRRPRQGEETQYF. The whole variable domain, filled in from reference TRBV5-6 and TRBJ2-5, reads DAGVTQSPTHLIKTRGQQVTLRCSPKSGHDTVSWYQQALGQGPQFIFQYYEEEERQRGNFPDRFSGHQFPNYSSELNVNALLLGDSALYLCASSRRPRQGEETQYFGPGTRLLVL.

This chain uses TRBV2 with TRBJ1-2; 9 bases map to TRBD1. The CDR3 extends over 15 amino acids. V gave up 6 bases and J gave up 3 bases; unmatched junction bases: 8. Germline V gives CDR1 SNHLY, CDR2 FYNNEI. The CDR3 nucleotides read TGTGCCAGCAGCCGGGACAGGGAAATAGACTATGGCTACACCTTC. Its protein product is CASSRDREIDYGYTF. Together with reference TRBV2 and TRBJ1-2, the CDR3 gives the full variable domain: EPEVTQTPSHQVTQMGQEVILRCVPISNHLYFYWYRQILGQKVEFLVSFYNNEISEKSEIFDDQFSVERPDGSNFTLKIRSTKLEDSAMYFCASSRDREIDYGYTFGSGTRLTVV.